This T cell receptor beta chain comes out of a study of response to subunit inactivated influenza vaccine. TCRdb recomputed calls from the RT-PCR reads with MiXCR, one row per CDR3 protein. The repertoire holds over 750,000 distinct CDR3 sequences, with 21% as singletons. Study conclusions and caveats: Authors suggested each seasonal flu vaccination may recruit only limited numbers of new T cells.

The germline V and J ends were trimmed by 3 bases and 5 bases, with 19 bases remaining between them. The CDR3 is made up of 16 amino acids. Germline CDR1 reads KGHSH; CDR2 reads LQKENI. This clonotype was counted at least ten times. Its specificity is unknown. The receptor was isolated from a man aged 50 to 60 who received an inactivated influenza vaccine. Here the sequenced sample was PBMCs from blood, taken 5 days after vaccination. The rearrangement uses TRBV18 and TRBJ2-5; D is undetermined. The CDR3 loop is CASSPFTTGGLETQYF. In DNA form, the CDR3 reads TGTGCCAGCTCACCCTTTACCACCGGCGGTCTGGAGACCCAGTACTTC.